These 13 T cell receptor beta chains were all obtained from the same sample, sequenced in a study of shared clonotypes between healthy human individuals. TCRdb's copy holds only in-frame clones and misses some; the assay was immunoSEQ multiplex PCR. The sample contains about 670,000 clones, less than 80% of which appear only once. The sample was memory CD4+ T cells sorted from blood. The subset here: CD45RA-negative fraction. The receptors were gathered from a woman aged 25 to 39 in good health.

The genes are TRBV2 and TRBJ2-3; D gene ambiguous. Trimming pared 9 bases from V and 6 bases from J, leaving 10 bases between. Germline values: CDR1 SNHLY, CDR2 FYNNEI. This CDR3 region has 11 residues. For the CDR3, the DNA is TGTGCCAGGTCTACCGGGGATACGCAGTATTTT. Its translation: CARSTGDTQYF.

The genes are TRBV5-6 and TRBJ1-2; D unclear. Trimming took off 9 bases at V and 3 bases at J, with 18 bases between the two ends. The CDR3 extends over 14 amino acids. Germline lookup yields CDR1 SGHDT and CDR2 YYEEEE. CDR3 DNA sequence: TGTGCCACCTATTCATCGGGTGGAGACTATGGCTACACCTTC. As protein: CATYSSGGDYGYTF.

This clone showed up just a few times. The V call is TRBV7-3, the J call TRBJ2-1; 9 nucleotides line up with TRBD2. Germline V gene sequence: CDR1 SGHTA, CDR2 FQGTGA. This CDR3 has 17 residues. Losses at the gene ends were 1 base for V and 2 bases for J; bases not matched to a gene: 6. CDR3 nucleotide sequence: TGTGCCAGCAGCTTAAGTCGGGCTAGCGGGACCTACAATGAGCAGTTCTTC. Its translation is CASSLSRASGTYNEQFF.

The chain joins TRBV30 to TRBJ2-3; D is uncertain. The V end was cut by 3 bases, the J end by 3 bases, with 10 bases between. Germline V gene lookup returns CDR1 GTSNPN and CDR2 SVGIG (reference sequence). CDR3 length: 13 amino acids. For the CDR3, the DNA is TGTGCCTGGAGAGCAATCGGAACAGATACGCAGTATTTT. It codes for CAWRAIGTDTQYF.

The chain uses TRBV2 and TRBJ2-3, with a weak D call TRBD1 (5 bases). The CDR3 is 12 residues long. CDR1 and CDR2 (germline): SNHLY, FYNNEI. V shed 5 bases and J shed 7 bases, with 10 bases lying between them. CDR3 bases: TGTGCCAGCAGTTACAACAGGAATACGCAGTATTTT. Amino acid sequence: CASSYNRNTQYF.

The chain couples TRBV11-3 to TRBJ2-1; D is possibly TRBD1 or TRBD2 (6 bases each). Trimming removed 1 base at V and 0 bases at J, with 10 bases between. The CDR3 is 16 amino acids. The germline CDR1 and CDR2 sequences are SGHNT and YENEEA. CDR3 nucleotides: TGTGCCAGCAGCTTAGCGGGGGCCGGCTCCTACAATGAGCAGTTCTTC. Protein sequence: CASSLAGAGSYNEQFF. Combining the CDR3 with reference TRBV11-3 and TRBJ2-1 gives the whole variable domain EAGVVQSPRYKIIEKKQPVAFWCNPISGHNTLYWYLQNLGQGPELLIRYENEEAVDDSQLPKDRFSAERLKGVDSTLKIQPAELGDSAVYLCASSLAGAGSYNEQFFGPGTRLTVL.

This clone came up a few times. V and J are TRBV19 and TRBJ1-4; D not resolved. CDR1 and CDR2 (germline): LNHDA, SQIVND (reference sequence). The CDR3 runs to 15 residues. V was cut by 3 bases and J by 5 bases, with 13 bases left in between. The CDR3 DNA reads TGTGCCAGTAGTATGAACGTCGGCCAGAATGAAAAACTGTTTTTT. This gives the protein CASSMNVGQNEKLFF. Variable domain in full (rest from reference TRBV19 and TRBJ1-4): DGGITQSPKYLFRKEGQNVTLSCEQNLNHDAMYWYRQDPGQGLRLIYYSQIVNDFQKGDIAEGYSVSREKKESFPLTVTSAQKNPTAFYLCASSMNVGQNEKLFFGSGTQLSVL.

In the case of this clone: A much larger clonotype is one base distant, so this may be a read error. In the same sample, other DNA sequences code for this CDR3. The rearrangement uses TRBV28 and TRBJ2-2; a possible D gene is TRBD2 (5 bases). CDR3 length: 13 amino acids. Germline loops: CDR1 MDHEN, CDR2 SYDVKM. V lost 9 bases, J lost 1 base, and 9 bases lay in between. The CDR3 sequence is CASRRENTGELFF. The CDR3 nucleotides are TGTGCCAGTAGACGGGAGAACACCGGGGAGCTGTTTTTT.

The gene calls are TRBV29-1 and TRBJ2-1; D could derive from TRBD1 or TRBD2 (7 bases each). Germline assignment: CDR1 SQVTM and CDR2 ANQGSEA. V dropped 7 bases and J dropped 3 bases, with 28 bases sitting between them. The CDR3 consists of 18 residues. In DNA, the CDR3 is TGCAGCGGACTCCGGGACAGCCGAACTCTAGCGGTCTACAATGAGCAGTTCTTC. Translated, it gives CSGLRDSRTLAVYNEQFF.

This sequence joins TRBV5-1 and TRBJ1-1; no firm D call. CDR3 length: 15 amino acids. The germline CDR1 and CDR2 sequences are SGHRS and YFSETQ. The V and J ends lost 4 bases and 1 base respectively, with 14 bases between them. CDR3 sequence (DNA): TGCGCCAGCAGCCGAGTTGGGATTCGGAACACTGAAGCTTTCTTT. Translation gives CASSRVGIRNTEAFF.

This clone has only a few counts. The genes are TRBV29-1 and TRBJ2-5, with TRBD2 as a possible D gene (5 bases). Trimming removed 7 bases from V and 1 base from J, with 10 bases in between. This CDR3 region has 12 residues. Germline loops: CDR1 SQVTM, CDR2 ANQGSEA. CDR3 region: CSGKLGQETQYF. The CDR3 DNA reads TGCAGCGGAAAACTAGGCCAAGAGACCCAGTACTTC.

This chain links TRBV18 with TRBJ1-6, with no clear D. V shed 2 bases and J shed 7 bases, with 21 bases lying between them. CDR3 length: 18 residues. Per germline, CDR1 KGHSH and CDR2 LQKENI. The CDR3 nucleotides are TGTGCCAGCTCACCAACCGGGTCCACCGGGGTATGGAATTCACCCCTCCACTTT. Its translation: CASSPTGSTGVWNSPLHF.

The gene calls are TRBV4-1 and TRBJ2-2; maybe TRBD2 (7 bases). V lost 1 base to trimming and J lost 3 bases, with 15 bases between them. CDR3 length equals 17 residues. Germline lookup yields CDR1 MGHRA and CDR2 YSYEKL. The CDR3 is CASSQVTGGADTGELFF. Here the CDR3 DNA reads TGCGCCAGCAGCCAAGTTACGGGGGGCGCGGACACCGGGGAGCTGTTTTTT.